In this sample, the clone carrying this T cell receptor (beta chain) is medium-sized. Its specificity is unknown. Every patient was untreated before thyroid surgery. Original processing methods: A classifier of distant metastasis in papillary thyroid cancer was built from CDR3 differences (across clinicopathological groups). TCRdb re-analyzed the PCR reads through MiXCR. TCRdb, not the authors, supplied the V and J calls. The sample lists 15,000 to 20,000 clones; around a third were seen once. The source of the sample is a study of metastatic and nonmetastatic thyroid tumors. Study at large: The comparison covered peripheral blood and tumor or nodule tissue in malignant and benign thyroid patients. Study outcomes and limitations: Benign nodules were reported to have significantly lower TCR beta diversity than malignant thyroid tumors, in blood and tumor.

The CDR3 consists of 15 residues. CDR1 MNHEY and CDR2 SMNVEV come from the germline V gene (reference sequence). V dropped 6 bases and J dropped 1; count of bases not matched to a gene: 6. Sequencing was performed on tumor tissue. The genes are TRBV27 and TRBJ1-5, with 7 nucleotides matching TRBD1. The receptor comes from a male donor with papillary thyroid cancer or a benign thyroid nodule (not recorded which). Some clones in this sample may be carry-over from other donors' samples. CDR3 DNA: TGTGCCAGCAGCCAGGACAGGCTAAGCAATCAGCCCCAGCATTTT. This translates into CASSQDRLSNQPQHF.